A single sample gave rise to the 19 T cell receptor beta chains below, sequenced in a study of T cells after yellow fever vaccination (dated 2019 in TCRdb). The sample's treatment or condition label, in plain terms: live attenuated yellow fever vaccine strain. The library was produced with 5' RACE. The instrument was an Illumina HiSeq 2500. TCRdb redid the processing of the public reads, applying fastp at Q25 and MiXCR, and retained in-frame beta chains. Rows are unified per CDR3 protein, each entry keeping the most common DNA and genes. In this sample the table shows 400,000 or so distinct CDR3 sequences, about 6.2% of which occur a single time. Over 12% of the sample is in the top ten clones. Sample: PBMCs, taken 5 days after the yellow fever booster vaccination. Receptors originate from a man aged 25-45 years who received the YFV17D yellow fever vaccine.

At least ten counts were recorded for this clonotype. V is TRBV20-1 and J is TRBJ2-1; 12 bases are a match to TRBD2. The germline CDR1 and CDR2 sequences are DFQATT and SNEGSKA (reference sequence). The CDR3 has 14 residues. The ends lost 6 bases at V and 8 bases at J; junction bases unmatched: 8. The CDR3 loop reads CSAMTSGRIDEQFF. The DNA of the CDR3 is TGCAGTGCCATGACTAGCGGGAGAATCGATGAGCAGTTCTTC.

This clonotype was seen many times. The V gene is TRBV5-6, the J gene TRBJ1-5, with no clear D. The CDR3 runs to 13 residues. V was shortened by 0 bases and J by 5 bases, with 6 bases between the two germline ends. The germline CDR1 and CDR2 sequences are SGHDT and YYEEEE. The CDR3 reads CASSLGRYQPQHF. The CDR3 nucleotides are TGTGCCAGCAGCTTGGGTAGATATCAGCCCCAGCATTTT.

Only a few counts were recorded for this clonotype. V and J are TRBV5-1 and TRBJ1-1; D is unclear. V lost 2 bases and J 1 base, leaving 18 bases between the germline ends. CDR1 and CDR2 (germline): SGHRS, YFSETQ. This CDR3 has 17 amino acids. CDR3 bases: TGCGCCAGCAGCTTAAAAGTAGGGAGCAGATCGAACACTGAAGCTTTCTTT. Translation: CASSLKVGSRSNTEAFF.

The chain recombines TRBV12-3 or TRBV12-4 with TRBJ1-1; D is unclear. There are 13 residues in the CDR3. The V and J ends lost 5 bases and 4 bases respectively, with 11 bases between them. In DNA form, the CDR3 reads TGTGCCAGCAGTATTCCTCCGGGCACTGAAGCTTTCTTT. Protein product: CASSIPPGTEAFF.

This clonotype was counted between two and nine times. This chain joins TRBV28 and TRBJ1-2; D remains ambiguous. Per germline, CDR1 MDHEN and CDR2 SYDVKM. This CDR3 has 13 amino acids. Trimming removed 2 bases at V and 7 bases at J, with 11 bases between. This CDR3 is CASSLIEAAGYTF. CDR3 DNA sequence: TGTGCCAGCAGTTTAATCGAGGCAGCTGGCTACACCTTC.

The table lists this clonotype with many counts. The rearrangement joins TRBV7-9 to TRBJ1-1, with D perhaps TRBD1 (5 bases). Trimming removed 3 bases at V and 9 bases at J, with 20 bases between. The CDR3 sequence is 15 residues long. Germline CDR1 is SEHNR and CDR2 is FQNEAQ (reference sequence). The CDR3 DNA follows: TGTGCCAGCAGCTTGGGATCCTGGCAGGGCGACAAAGCTTTCTTT. The encoded protein is CASSLGSWQGDKAFF.

In nucleotides, the CDR3 is TGCAGCGCACCCCGGGACTCTCACACCGGGGAGCTGTTTTTT. Its translation: CSAPRDSHTGELFF. The V call is TRBV29-1, the J call TRBJ2-2; TRBD2 might be the D (6 bases). The V gene lost 7 bases and the J gene lost 3 bases, with 15 bases spanning the gap. Germline V gene data show CDR1 as SQVTM and CDR2 as ANQGSEA. This CDR3 is built from 14 residues.

There are a few counts of this clonotype. The rearrangement links TRBV5-1 to TRBJ2-1; 9 positions match TRBD2. The CDR3 covers 15 residues. Germline loops: CDR1 SGHRS, CDR2 YFSETQ. With V trimmed by 0 bases and J by 8 bases, 6 bases remained unmatched. CDR3 DNA: TGCGCCAGCAGCTTGGTTGCGGGAGGGAAGTATGAGCAGTTCTTC. Its protein product is CASSLVAGGKYEQFF.

This clonotype has ten or more counts. The chain has TRBV10-2 and TRBJ2-1, with D perhaps TRBD1 (5 bases). With 7 bases removed from V and 6 bases from J, the gap between germline ends came to 22 bases. The CDR3 covers 16 residues. Germline V gene lookup returns CDR1 WSHSY and CDR2 SAAADI. As DNA, the CDR3 is TGCGCCAGCACTTTCCACCTGGGCGCAAGGGGCAATGAGCAGTTCTTC. Amino acid sequence: CASTFHLGARGNEQFF.

This clonotype was recorded a few times. The J gene is TRBJ2-1, the V gene TRBV5-1; tentatively, D is TRBD2 (6 bases). The CDR3 loop spans 15 amino acids. V lost 6 bases and J 4 bases, leaving 17 bases between the germline ends. The germline V gene has CDR1 SGHRS and CDR2 YFSETQ. The DNA of the CDR3 is TGCGCCAGCACCGAATGGGCGGGACTGTACAATGAGCAGTTCTTC. It is translated as CASTEWAGLYNEQFF.

This clonotype was detected many times. The chain is built from TRBV20-1 and TRBJ2-4; 10 nucleotides match TRBD2. The CDR3 contains 15 residues. After removal of 3 bases from V and 12 bases from J, the junction contained 14 bases not matched to a gene. CDR1 is DFQATT, CDR2 SNEGSKA, per germline (reference sequence). DNA for the CDR3: TGCAGTGCTAGCCCCCTAAAGAGCGGGAGGGCCAATCAGTACTTC. Translation: CSASPLKSGRANQYF.

V and J are TRBV5-4 and TRBJ1-6; D is unclear. Per the germline V gene, CDR1 is SGHNT and CDR2 is YYREEE (reference sequence). The CDR3 runs 12 residues. Trimming took off 4 bases at V and 5 bases at J, with 4 bases between the two ends. CDR3 in amino acids: CASSPDNSPLHF. The CDR3 DNA sequence: TGTGCCAGCAGCCCTGATAATTCACCCCTCCACTTT.

The chain uses TRBV20-1 and TRBJ1-5; D gene ambiguous. The germline V gene encodes CDR1 DFQATT and CDR2 SNEGSKA (reference sequence). This CDR3 spans 15 amino acids. Trimming shortened V by 3 bases and J by 2 bases, and 14 bases separated the two germline ends. In DNA form, the CDR3 reads TGCAGTGCTAGTGACGGGGTAAGAGGCAATCAGCCCCAGCATTTT. It translates to CSASDGVRGNQPQHF.

The chain's CDR3 is CASSADRASTDTQYF. As DNA, the CDR3 is TGCGCCAGCAGCGCCGACAGGGCTAGCACAGATACGCAGTATTTT. The chain carries TRBV5-1 and TRBJ2-3; 7 bases agree with TRBD1. The germline V gene has CDR1 SGHRS and CDR2 YFSETQ. The CDR3 totals 15 residues. Trimming cost V 4 bases and J 0 bases; bases outside gene matches: 5.

The sample holds many counts of this clonotype. The chain is built from TRBV4-3 and TRBJ2-7; 9 nucleotides agree with TRBD1. CDR3 length equals 16 residues. CDR1 and CDR2 (germline): LGHNA, YSLEER. After removal of 0 bases from V and 2 bases from J, the junction contained 5 bases not matched to a gene. DNA for the CDR3: TGCGCCAGCAGCCAAGATTCGAGACAGGGGGCCTACGAGCAGTACTTC. The encoded protein is CASSQDSRQGAYEQYF.

V gene TRBV29-1 combines with J gene TRBJ2-2; 12 bases line up with TRBD2. The germline V gene has CDR1 SQVTM and CDR2 ANQGSEA. V shed 7 bases, J shed 6 bases, and the junction held 6 bases outside the gene matches. There are 14 residues in the CDR3. The DNA of the CDR3 is TGCAGCGCCCGACTAGCGGGAGAAGCCGGGGAGCTGTTTTTT. Protein sequence: CSARLAGEAGELFF.

This chain links TRBV5-4 with TRBJ2-4; D perhaps matches TRBD1 (5 bases). The V gene lost 1 base and the J gene lost 6 bases, with 8 bases spanning the gap. The CDR3 loop spans 13 amino acids. Germline V gene sequence: CDR1 SGHNT, CDR2 YYREEE (reference sequence). The CDR3 reads CASSLTGANIQYF. In DNA, the CDR3 is TGTGCCAGCAGCTTGACTGGGGCAAACATTCAGTACTTC.

This clonotype was seen a few times. The V call is TRBV20-1, the J call TRBJ2-1; D might be TRBD1 (6 bases). Germline V CDR1 and CDR2: DFQATT, SNEGSKA (reference sequence). The CDR3 is 14 amino acids. V was clipped by 5 bases and J by 9 bases, with 20 bases between them. The CDR3: CSAERGSGYGEQFF. Here the CDR3 DNA reads TGCAGTGCTGAAAGGGGGTCTGGTTACGGTGAGCAGTTCTTC.

Many counts were recorded for this clonotype. V is TRBV7-2 and J is TRBJ2-3; 7 bases are shared with TRBD2. Germline V gives CDR1 SGHTA, CDR2 FQGNSA. J gave up 3 bases and V 3 bases, and 9 bases lay outside the gene matches. The CDR3 has 16 amino acids. DNA for the CDR3: TGTGCCAGCAGCTTTGTAAGCGGGGCTATTACAGATACGCAGTATTTT. It is translated as CASSFVSGAITDTQYF.